The 2 T cell receptor beta chains given below trace back to one sample, sequenced in a study of metastatic and nonmetastatic thyroid tumors. TCRdb re-clonotyped the PCR reads through MiXCR. This table holds 15,000 to 20,000 clones, roughly 30% found once. Patients were all untreated before their thyroid surgery. Sequenced sample: tumor tissue. Receptors were obtained from a female donor with papillary thyroid cancer or a benign thyroid nodule (not recorded which). Some clones in this sample may be carry-over from other donors' samples.

V is TRBV4-1 and J is TRBJ2-7, with D tentatively TRBD1 or TRBD2 (5 bases each). The CDR3 sequence is 15 residues long. CDR1 is MGHRA, CDR2 YSYEKL, per germline. The V gene lost 7 bases and the J gene lost 0 bases, with 16 bases spanning the gap. In DNA form, the CDR3 reads TGCGCCAGCACTCCCGGGGCGGTAGGCTCCTACGAGCAGTACTTC. This translates into CASTPGAVGSYEQYF.

The rearrangement joins TRBV30 to TRBJ1-2; the D is unclear. Deletions cut 3 bases from V and 5 bases from J, with 7 bases between. Germline V lookup: CDR1 GTSNPN, CDR2 SVGIG (reference sequence). The CDR3 is 11 residues long. The CDR3 bases are TGTGCCTGGAGCGAAATTTATGGCTACACCTTC. The encoded protein is CAWSEIYGYTF.